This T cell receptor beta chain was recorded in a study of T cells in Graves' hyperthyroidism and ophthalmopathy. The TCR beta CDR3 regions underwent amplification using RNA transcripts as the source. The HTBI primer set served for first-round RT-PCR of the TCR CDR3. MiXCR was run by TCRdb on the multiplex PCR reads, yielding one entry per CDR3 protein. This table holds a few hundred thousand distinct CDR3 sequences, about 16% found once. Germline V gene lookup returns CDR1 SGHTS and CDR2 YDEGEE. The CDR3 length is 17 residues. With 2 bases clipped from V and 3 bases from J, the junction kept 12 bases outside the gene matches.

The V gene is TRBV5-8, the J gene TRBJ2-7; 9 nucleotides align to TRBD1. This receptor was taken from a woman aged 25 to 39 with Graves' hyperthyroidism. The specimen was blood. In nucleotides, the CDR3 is TGTGCCAGCAGCTTTGGACAGGGGACTCTTGCTCGCTACGAGCAGTACTTC. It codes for CASSFGQGTLARYEQYF.